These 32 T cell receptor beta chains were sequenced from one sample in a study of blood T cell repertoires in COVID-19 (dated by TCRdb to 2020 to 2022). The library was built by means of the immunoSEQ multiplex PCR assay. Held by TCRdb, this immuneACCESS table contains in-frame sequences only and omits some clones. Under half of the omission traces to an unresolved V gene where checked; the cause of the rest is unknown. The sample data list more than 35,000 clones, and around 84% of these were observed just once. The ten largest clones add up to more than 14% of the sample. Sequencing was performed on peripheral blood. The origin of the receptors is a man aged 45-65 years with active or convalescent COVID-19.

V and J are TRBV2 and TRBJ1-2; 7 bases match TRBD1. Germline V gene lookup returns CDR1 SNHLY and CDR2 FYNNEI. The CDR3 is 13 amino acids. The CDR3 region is CANRQGANYGYTF. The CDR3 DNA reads TGTGCAAACAGACAGGGTGCTAACTATGGCTACACCTTC.

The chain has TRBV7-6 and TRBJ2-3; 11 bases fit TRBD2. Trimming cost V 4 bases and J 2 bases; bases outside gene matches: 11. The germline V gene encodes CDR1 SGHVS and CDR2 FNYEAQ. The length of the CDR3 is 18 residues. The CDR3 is CASSWLAGGQSSTDTQYF. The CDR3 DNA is TGTGCCAGCAGCTGGCTAGCGGGGGGCCAATCCTCCACAGATACGCAGTATTTT. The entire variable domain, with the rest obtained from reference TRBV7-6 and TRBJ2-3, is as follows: GAGVSQSPRYKVTKRGQDVALRCDPISGHVSLYWYRQALGQGPEFLTYFNYEAQQDKSGLPNDRFSAERPEGSISTLTIQRTEQRDSAMYRCASSWLAGGQSSTDTQYFGPGTRLTVL.

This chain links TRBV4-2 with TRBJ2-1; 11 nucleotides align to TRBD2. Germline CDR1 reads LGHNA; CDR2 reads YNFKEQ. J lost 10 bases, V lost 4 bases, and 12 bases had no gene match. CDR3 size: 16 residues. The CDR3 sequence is CASSPRALAGGGEQFF. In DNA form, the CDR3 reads TGTGCCAGCAGCCCCAGGGCTCTAGCGGGGGGCGGCGAGCAGTTCTTC.

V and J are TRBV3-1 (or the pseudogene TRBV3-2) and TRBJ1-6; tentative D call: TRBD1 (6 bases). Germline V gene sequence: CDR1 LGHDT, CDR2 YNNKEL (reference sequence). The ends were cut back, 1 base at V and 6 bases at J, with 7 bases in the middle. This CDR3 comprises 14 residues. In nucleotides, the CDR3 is TGTGCCAGCAGCCAAGCAGGGGCTAATTCACCCCTCCACTTT. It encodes CASSQAGANSPLHF.

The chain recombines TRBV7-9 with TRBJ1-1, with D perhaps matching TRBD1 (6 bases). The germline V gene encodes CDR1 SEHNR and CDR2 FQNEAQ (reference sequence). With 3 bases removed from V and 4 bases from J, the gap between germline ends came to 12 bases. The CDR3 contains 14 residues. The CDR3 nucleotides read TGTGCCAGCAGCTTCACAGGGTCGGGCACTGAAGCTTTCTTT. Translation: CASSFTGSGTEAFF.

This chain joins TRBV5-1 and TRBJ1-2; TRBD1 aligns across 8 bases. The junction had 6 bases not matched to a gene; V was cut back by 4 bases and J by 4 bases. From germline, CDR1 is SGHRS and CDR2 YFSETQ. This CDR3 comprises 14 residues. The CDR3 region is CASSQGTGSYGYTF. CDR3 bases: TGCGCCAGCAGCCAAGGGACAGGTAGCTATGGCTACACCTTC.

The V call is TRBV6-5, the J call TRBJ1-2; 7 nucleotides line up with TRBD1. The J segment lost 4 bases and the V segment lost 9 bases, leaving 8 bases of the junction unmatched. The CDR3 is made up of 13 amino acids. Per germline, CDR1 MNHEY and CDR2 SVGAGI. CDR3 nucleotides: TGTGCCAGTTCTAATCAGGGGGGCTATGGCTACACCTTC. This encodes CASSNQGGYGYTF.

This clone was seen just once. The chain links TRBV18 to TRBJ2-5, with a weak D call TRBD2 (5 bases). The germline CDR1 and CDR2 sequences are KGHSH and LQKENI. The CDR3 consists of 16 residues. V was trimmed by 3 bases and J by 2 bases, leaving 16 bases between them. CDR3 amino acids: CASSPLVSGLQETQYF. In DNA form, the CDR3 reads TGTGCCAGCTCACCCCTCGTAAGCGGTTTGCAAGAGACCCAGTACTTC.

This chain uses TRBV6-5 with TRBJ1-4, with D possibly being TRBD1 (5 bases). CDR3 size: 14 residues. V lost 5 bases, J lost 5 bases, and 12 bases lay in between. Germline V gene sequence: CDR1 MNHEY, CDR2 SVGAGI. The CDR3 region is CASSHRRVNEKLFF. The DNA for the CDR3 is TGTGCCAGCAGTCACAGGAGGGTGAATGAAAAACTGTTTTTT.

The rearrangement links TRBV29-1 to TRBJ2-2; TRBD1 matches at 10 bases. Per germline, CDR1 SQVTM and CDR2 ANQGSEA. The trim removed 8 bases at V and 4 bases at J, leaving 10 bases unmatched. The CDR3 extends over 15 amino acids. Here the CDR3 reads CSFSPGQGFTGELFF. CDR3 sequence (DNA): TGCAGCTTCTCCCCGGGACAGGGGTTCACCGGGGAGCTGTTTTTT.

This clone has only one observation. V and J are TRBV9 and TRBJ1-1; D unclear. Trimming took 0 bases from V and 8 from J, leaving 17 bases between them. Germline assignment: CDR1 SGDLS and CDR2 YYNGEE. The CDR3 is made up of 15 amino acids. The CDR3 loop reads CASSVGETPKAEAFF. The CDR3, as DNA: TGTGCCAGCAGCGTAGGTGAGACACCCAAAGCCGAAGCTTTCTTT.

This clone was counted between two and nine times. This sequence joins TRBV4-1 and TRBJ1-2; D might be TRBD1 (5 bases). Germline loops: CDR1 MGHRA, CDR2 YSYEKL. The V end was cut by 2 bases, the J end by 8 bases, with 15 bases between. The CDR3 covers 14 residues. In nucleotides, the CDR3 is TGCGCCAGCAGCCAAATCATTGGGGGGGACGGCTACACCTTC. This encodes CASSQIIGGDGYTF.

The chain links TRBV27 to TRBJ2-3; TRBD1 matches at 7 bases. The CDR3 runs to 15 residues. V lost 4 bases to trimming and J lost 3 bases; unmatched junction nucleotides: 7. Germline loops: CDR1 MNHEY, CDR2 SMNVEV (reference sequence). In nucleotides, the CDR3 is TGTGCCAGCAGTTCCACAGGGGCAGGGACAGATACGCAGTATTTT. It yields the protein CASSSTGAGTDTQYF.

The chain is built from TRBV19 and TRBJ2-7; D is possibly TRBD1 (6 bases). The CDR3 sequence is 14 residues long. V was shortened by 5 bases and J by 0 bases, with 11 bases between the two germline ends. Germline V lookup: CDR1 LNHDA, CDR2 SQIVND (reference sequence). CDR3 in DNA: TGTGCCAGTAGTCGGGACACCAGCTCCTACGAGCAGTACTTC. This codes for CASSRDTSSYEQYF.

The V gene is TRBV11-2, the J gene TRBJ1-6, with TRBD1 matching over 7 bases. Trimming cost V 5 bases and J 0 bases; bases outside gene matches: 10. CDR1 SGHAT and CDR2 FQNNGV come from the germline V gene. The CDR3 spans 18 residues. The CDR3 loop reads CASSLRTGGSSYNSPLHF. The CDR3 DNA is TGTGCCAGCAGCCTCCGGACAGGCGGTAGCTCCTATAATTCACCCCTCCACTTT.

This CDR3 reads CASSVSGARTDTQYF. Written as DNA, the CDR3 is TGTGCCAGCAGCGTTAGCGGGGCCCGCACAGATACGCAGTATTTT. This chain links TRBV9 with TRBJ2-3; TRBD2 agrees at 8 bases. The CDR3 is 15 amino acids. V was pared by 2 bases and J by 1 base, with 3 bases of the junction left unmatched. From germline, CDR1 is SGDLS and CDR2 YYNGEE.

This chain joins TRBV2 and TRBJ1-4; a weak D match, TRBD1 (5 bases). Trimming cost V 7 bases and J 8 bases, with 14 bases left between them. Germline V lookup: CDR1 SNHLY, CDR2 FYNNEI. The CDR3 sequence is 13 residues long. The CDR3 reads CASTEQGWEKLFF. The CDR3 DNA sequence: TGTGCCAGCACTGAGCAGGGATGGGAAAAACTGTTTTTT.

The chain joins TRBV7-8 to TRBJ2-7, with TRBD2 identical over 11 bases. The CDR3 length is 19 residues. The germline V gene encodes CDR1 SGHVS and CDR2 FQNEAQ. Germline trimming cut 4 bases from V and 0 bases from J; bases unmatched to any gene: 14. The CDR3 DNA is TGTGCCAGCAGCTCTCCCGTTACTAGCGGGGGAAGGAGCTCCTACGAGCAGTACTTC. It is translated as CASSSPVTSGGRSSYEQYF. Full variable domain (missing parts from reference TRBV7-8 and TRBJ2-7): GAGVSQSPRYKVAKRGQDVALRCDPISGHVSLFWYQQALGQGPEFLTYFQNEAQLDKSGLPSDRFFAERPEGSVSTLKIQRTQQEDSAVYLCASSSPVTSGGRSSYEQYFGPGTRLTVT.

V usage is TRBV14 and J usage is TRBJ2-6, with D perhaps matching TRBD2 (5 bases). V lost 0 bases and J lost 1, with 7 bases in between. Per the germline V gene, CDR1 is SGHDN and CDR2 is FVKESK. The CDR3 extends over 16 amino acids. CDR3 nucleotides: TGTGCCAGCAGCCAAGATGAGGGATCTGGGGCCAACGTCCTGACTTTC. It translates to CASSQDEGSGANVLTF.

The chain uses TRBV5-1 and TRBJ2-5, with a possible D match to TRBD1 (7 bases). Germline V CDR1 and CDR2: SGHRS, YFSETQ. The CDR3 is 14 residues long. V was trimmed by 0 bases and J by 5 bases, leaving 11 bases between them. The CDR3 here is CASSLETGRETQYF. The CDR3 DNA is TGCGCCAGCAGCTTGGAGACAGGGAGGGAGACCCAGTACTTC.

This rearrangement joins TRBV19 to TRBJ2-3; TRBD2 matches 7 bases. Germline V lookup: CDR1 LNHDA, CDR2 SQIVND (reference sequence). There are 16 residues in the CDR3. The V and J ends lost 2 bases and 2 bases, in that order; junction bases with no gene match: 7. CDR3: CASSISWRGFTDTQYF. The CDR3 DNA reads TGTGCCAGTAGTATAAGTTGGCGGGGGTTCACAGATACGCAGTATTTT. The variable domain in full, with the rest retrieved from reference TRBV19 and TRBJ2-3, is DGGITQSPKYLFRKEGQNVTLSCEQNLNHDAMYWYRQDPGQGLRLIYYSQIVNDFQKGDIAEGYSVSREKKESFPLTVTSAQKNPTAFYLCASSISWRGFTDTQYFGPGTRLTVL.

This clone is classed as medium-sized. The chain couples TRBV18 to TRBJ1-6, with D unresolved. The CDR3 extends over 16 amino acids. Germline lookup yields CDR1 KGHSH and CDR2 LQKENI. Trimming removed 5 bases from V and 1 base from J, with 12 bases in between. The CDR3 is CASSGLPGSYNSPLHF. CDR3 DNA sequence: TGTGCCAGCTCAGGACTGCCCGGGTCCTATAATTCACCCCTCCACTTT.

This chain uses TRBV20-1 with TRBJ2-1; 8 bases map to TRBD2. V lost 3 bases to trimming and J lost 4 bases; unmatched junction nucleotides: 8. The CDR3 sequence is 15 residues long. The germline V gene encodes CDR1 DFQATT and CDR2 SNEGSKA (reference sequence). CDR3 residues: CSASALGGGYNEQFF. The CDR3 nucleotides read TGCAGTGCTAGTGCCCTCGGGGGGGGTTACAATGAGCAGTTCTTC.

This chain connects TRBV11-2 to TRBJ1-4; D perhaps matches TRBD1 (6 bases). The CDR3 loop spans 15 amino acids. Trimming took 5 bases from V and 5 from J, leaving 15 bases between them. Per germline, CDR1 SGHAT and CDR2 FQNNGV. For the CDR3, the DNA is TGTGCCAGCAGCGGATCAGGGGAAAAGAATGAAAAACTGTTTTTT. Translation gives CASSGSGEKNEKLFF.

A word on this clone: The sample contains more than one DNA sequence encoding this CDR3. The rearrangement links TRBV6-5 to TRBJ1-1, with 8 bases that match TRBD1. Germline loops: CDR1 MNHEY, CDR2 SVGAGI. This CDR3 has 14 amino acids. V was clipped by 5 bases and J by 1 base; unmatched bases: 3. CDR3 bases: TGTGCCAGCAGTAGCACAGGGGGGAACACTGAAGCTTTCTTT. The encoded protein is CASSSTGGNTEAFF.

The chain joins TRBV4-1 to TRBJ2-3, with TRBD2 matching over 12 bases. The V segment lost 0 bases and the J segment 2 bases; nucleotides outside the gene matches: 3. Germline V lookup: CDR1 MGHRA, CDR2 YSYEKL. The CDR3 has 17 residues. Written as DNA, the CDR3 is TGCGCCAGCAGCCAAGACCCTAGCGGGGGGGCCACAGATACGCAGTATTTT. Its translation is CASSQDPSGGATDTQYF.

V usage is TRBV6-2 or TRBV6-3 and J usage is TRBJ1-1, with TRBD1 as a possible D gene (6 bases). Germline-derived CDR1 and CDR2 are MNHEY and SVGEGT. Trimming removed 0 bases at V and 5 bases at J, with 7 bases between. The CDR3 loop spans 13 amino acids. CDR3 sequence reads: CASSYSTGTEAFF. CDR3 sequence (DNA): TGTGCCAGCAGTTACTCAACAGGGACTGAAGCTTTCTTT.

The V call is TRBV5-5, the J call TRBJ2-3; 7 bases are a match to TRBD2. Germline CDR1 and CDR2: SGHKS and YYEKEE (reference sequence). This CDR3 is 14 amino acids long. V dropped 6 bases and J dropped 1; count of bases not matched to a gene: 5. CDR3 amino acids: CASKASGGTDTQYF. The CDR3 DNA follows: TGTGCCAGCAAGGCCAGCGGGGGCACAGATACGCAGTATTTT.

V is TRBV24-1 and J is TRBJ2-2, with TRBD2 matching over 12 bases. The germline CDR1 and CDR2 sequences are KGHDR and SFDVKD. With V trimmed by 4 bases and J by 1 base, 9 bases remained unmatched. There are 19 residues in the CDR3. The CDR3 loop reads CATSETPGTSGLNTGELFF. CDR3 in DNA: TGTGCCACCAGTGAGACCCCCGGGACTAGCGGGCTGAACACCGGGGAGCTGTTTTTT.

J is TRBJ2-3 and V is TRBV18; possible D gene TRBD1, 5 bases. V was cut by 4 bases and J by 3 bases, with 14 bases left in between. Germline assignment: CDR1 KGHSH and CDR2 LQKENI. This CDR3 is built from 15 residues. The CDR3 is CASSRDQGWTDTQYF. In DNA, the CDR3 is TGTGCCAGCTCACGAGACCAGGGATGGACAGATACGCAGTATTTT.

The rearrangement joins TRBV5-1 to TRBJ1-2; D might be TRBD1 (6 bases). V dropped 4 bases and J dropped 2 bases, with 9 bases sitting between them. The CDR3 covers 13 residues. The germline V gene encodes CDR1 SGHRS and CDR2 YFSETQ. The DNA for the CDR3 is TGCGCCAGCAGCCGCGGACAGAACTATGGCTACACCTTC. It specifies CASSRGQNYGYTF.

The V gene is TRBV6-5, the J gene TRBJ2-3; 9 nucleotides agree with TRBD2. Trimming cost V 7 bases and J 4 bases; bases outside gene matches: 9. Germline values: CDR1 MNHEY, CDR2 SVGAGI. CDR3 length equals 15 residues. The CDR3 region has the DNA TGTGCCAGCAACCTAGCGGGAAGGGGCCCAGATACGCAGTATTTT. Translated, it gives CASNLAGRGPDTQYF.